The present T cell receptor (beta chain) was sequenced within a study of blood T cell repertoires in COVID-19. Profiling relied on immunoSEQ multiplex PCR, and the TCRdb table lists in-frame clones only, not all of them. This table has roughly 260,000 clones, roughly 84% appearing once. Trimming took 5 bases from V and 4 from J; bases not matched to a gene: 1. The CDR3 consists of 13 residues. The germline V gene encodes CDR1 LNHDA and CDR2 SQIVND (reference sequence). The sample comprised peripheral blood. The chain links TRBV19 to TRBJ2-1; 8 nucleotides agree with TRBD2. This TCR was recovered from a woman in her 40s with active or convalescent COVID-19. The CDR3 DNA reads as TGTGCCAGTAGTGGCGGGGGGTACAATGAGCAGTTCTTC. This gives the protein CASSGGGYNEQFF. The whole variable domain, filled in from reference TRBV19 and TRBJ2-1, reads DGGITQSPKYLFRKEGQNVTLSCEQNLNHDAMYWYRQDPGQGLRLIYYSQIVNDFQKGDIAEGYSVSREKKESFPLTVTSAQKNPTAFYLCASSGGGYNEQFFGPGTRLTVL.